This T cell receptor (beta chain) is drawn from a study of blood T cell repertoires in COVID-19. The V and J ends lost 8 bases and 5 bases, in that order; junction bases with no gene match: 6. The CDR3 has 13 residues. Per the study methods: Quantification of nucleated cells was approximated via reference gene primer amplification. Assay: immunoSEQ multiplex PCR; the TCRdb copy retains only in-frame clones and omits some. Clone size and V and J calls were adopted from that table, with D and trimming inferred from the DNA. The sample contains approximately 200,000 clones, 79% of which appear only once.

The chain carries TRBV23-1 and TRBJ2-5, with 9 bases lining up with TRBD1. Being an ORF, TRBV23-1 has a function that is uncertain. This TCR was recovered from a man aged 60 to 75 with active or convalescent COVID-19. The specimen was peripheral blood. DNA for the CDR3: TGCGCCAGCGGTTCGGACAGGGGCGAGACCCAGTACTTC. Its protein is CASGSDRGETQYF.